This is a list of T cell receptor beta chains from one sample in a study of blood T cell repertoires in COVID-19. Generated by immunoSEQ multiplex PCR, the TCRdb table keeps only in-frame clones and is missing some. The sample consists of 30,000 to 40,000 clones, 80% of them appearing once. The sample comprised peripheral blood. The receptors originated from a man older than 75 with acute or convalescent COVID-19. CDR3s include the opening cysteine and the closing phenylalanine or tryptophan. A D gene is named only where the DNA matches it firmly. Clone size, where shown, is once, few, many, or a class for clones that have expanded.

>once|TRBV3-1/TRBV3-2|TRBD1|16|TRBJ2-3
CASRDTGQGNSDTQYF
TGTGCCAGCAGGGACACGGGACAGGGGAATTCAGATACGCAGTATTTT
>.|TRBV5-1|TRBD1|15|TRBJ2-1
CASSSGQGDYNEQFF
TGCGCCAGCAGCTCCGGACAGGGAGACTACAATGAGCAGTTCTTC
>few|TRBV24-1|.|14|TRBJ1-3
CATSDSNTWNTIYF
TGTGCCACCAGTGATTCGAACACGTGGAACACCATATATTTT
>.|TRBV6-5|.|13|TRBJ2-2
CASRWTETGELFF
TGTGCCAGCAGGTGGACAGAGACCGGGGAGCTGTTTTTT
>.|TRBV5-8|.|15|TRBJ2-3
CASSFWQGGTDTQYF
TGTGCCAGCAGCTTTTGGCAGGGTGGCACAGATACGCAGTATTTT
>.|TRBV18|.|13|TRBJ1-1
CASSPEGNTEAFF
TGTGCCAGCTCACCTGAGGGTAACACTGAAGCTTTCTTT
>.|TRBV5-1|.|14|TRBJ2-7
CASSLVVAPYEQYF
TGCGCCAGCAGCTTGGTTGTAGCGCCCTACGAGCAGTACTTC
>few|TRBV28|TRBD1|13|TRBJ1-6
CAISGTVNSPLHF
TGTGCCATTTCCGGGACAGTAAATTCACCCCTCCACTTT
>many|TRBV4-1|.|15|TRBJ1-5
CASSQGGLYNQPQHF
TGCGCCAGCAGCCAGGGGGGACTGTACAATCAGCCCCAGCATTTT
>.|TRBV7-2|.|16|TRBJ1-5
CASSLGSVISNQPQHF
TGTGCCAGCAGCTTAGGATCAGTTATTAGCAATCAGCCCCAGCATTTT
>once|TRBV10-3|.|14|TRBJ2-3
CAISDSSKTDTQYF
TGTGCCATCAGTGATTCAAGCAAGACAGATACGCAGTATTTT
>.|TRBV3-1/TRBV3-2|.|14|TRBJ2-3
CASSPAGGTDTQYF
TGTGCCAGCAGCCCTGCCGGGGGCACAGATACGCAGTATTTT
>once|TRBV7-6|.|15|TRBJ2-7
CASSLAPASSYEQYF
TGTGCCAGCAGCTTAGCTCCAGCGAGCTCCTACGAGCAGTACTTC
>few|TRBV25-1|TRBD1|15|TRBJ1-6
CASSESTGGYSPLHF
TGTGCCAGCAGTGAATCGACAGGGGGCTACTCACCCCTCCACTTT
>.|TRBV11-2|.|14|TRBJ2-2
CASSSRTITGELFF
TGTGCCAGCAGCTCCAGGACTATTACCGGGGAGCTGTTTTTT